This T cell receptor (beta chain) was profiled in a study of blood T cell repertoires in COVID-19. Trimming cost V 3 bases and J 4 bases, with 12 bases left between them. The germline V gene has CDR1 WSHSY and CDR2 SAAADI. This CDR3 contains 14 residues. The table came from immunoSEQ multiplex PCR; TCRdb's copy has only in-frame clones and leaves some out. The data show about 200,000 clones, more than 70% seen once. The receptor comes from a young man with active or convalescent COVID-19. Sequenced input: peripheral blood. The genes are TRBV10-2 and TRBJ1-2, with D perhaps TRBD1 (6 bases). The CDR3 here is CASSDLGAGYGYTF. The CDR3 DNA is TGCGCCAGCAGTGATTTGGGGGCAGGCTATGGCTACACCTTC.